A selection of T cell receptor beta chains follows, all from one sample in a study of T cell responses to AZD1222 COVID-19 vaccine. This table comes from immunoSEQ multiplex PCR, and its TCRdb copy is limited to in-frame clones, with some not included. The sample shows about 140,000 clones, approximately 90% of them seen only once. The sequencing here drew on peripheral blood, taken on day 0 of AZD1222 vaccination. All receptors derive from an adult in good health. Both conserved end residues are part of each CDR3. D genes are given only for firm matches. Size is omitted from some rows. Given values are once, few, many or a class for expanded clones.

J,D,V,size,CDR3,DNA
TRBJ1-5,TRBD1,TRBV18,NA,CASSQTGGNQPQHF,TGTGCCAGCTCACAGACAGGGGGCAATCAGCCCCAGCATTTT
TRBJ1-5,TRBD1,TRBV19,once,CASSIDLGTGYQPQHF,TGTGCCAGTAGTATAGATCTAGGGACAGGGTATCAGCCCCAGCATTTT
TRBJ2-7,NA,TRBV28,NA,CASSSTHRGAGEQYF,TGTGCCAGCAGTAGCACCCATCGGGGTGCGGGCGAGCAGTACTTC
TRBJ1-4,NA,TRBV7-8,once,CASSPGGGLSEKLFF,TGTGCCAGCAGCCCTGGGGGAGGTTTGAGTGAAAAACTGTTTTTT
TRBJ2-3,TRBD1,TRBV5-1,NA,CASSFAGTGSDTQYF,TGCGCCAGCAGCTTTGCCGGGACAGGGTCGGATACGCAGTATTTT
TRBJ2-1,NA,TRBV6-5,NA,CASSYGDGSVDEQFF,TGTGCCAGCAGTTACGGGGATGGAAGCGTGGATGAGCAGTTCTTC
TRBJ1-1,NA,TRBV5-8,NA,CASSPWAGISMNTEAFF,TGTGCCAGCAGTCCCTGGGCGGGAATATCTATGAACACTGAAGCTTTCTTT
TRBJ1-1,NA,TRBV3-1/TRBV3-2,NA,CASSQEFLGGAFF,TGTGCCAGCAGCCAAGAGTTTCTGGGAGGAGCTTTCTTT
TRBJ1-2,TRBD1,TRBV7-2,once,CASSLAHSDRGEGYTF,TGTGCCAGCAGCTTAGCTCATTCAGACAGGGGGGAAGGCTACACCTTC
TRBJ2-7,NA,TRBV28,NA,CASSQGNYEQYF,TGTGCCAGCAGTCAGGGTAACTACGAGCAGTACTTC
TRBJ1-1,TRBD1,TRBV28,NA,CASSRQGRTEAFF,TGTGCCAGCAGTCGACAGGGGCGAACTGAAGCTTTCTTT
TRBJ1-1,NA,TRBV18,NA,CASSPSSVRNTEAFF,TGTGCCAGCTCACCAAGTAGCGTCCGGAACACTGAAGCTTTCTTT
TRBJ1-1,NA,TRBV12-3/TRBV12-4,NA,CASSGGNTEAFF,TGTGCCAGCAGTGGAGGGAACACTGAAGCTTTCTTT
TRBJ1-5,TRBD1,TRBV2,NA,CASSGGQGEQPQHF,TGTGCCAGCAGTGGGGGACAGGGTGAGCAGCCCCAGCATTTT
TRBJ1-2,NA,TRBV14,NA,CASSQVIGLIGYTF,TGTGCCAGCAGCCAAGTCATCGGTTTAATAGGGTACACCTTC
TRBJ2-2,NA,TRBV7-2,NA,CASALNTGELFF,TGTGCCAGCGCCCTGAACACCGGGGAGCTGTTTTTT
TRBJ1-4,NA,TRBV25-1,NA,CASSDTGATNEKLFF,TGTGCCAGCAGTGACACGGGGGCAACTAATGAAAAACTGTTTTTT
TRBJ1-3,NA,TRBV28,NA,CASSFRPASGNTIYF,TGTGCCAGCAGTTTTAGGCCGGCCTCTGGAAACACCATATATTTT
TRBJ2-7,NA,TRBV12-3/TRBV12-4,NA,CASSLDQGLEQYF,TGTGCCAGCAGTTTAGATCAAGGTCTCGAGCAGTACTTC
TRBJ1-3,NA,TRBV4-1,NA,CASSLLWGNTIYF,TGCGCCAGCAGCCTTCTTTGGGGAAACACCATATATTTT
TRBJ1-1,NA,TRBV19,NA,CASSIPGLYTEAFF,TGTGCCAGTAGTATACCGGGACTCTACACTGAAGCTTTCTTT
TRBJ1-2,NA,TRBV18,NA,CASSPMSIQANYGYTF,TGTGCCAGCTCACCAATGTCTATCCAAGCTAACTATGGCTACACCTTC
TRBJ1-4,TRBD1,TRBV2,NA,CASRGDSTNEKLFF,TGTGCCAGCAGGGGGGACAGCACTAATGAAAAACTGTTTTTT
TRBJ1-2,TRBD1,TRBV20-1,NA,CSASRDSLSPNYGYTF,TGCAGTGCTAGTAGGGACAGCCTATCGCCTAACTATGGCTACACCTTC
TRBJ1-1,NA,TRBV30,NA,CAWSHGRENTEAFF,TGTGCCTGGAGCCACGGGAGGGAGAACACTGAAGCTTTCTTT
TRBJ2-7,NA,TRBV5-1,few,CASSFRWGSSYEQYF,TGCGCCAGCAGCTTCCGTTGGGGCAGCTCCTACGAGCAGTACTTC
TRBJ2-1,TRBD2,TRBV19,NA,CASSRGLAGVNEQFF,TGTGCCAGTAGTAGGGGACTAGCGGGAGTCAATGAGCAGTTCTTC
TRBJ2-7,NA,TRBV27,NA,CASSLRAGYEQYF,TGTGCCAGCAGTTTAAGGGCAGGCTACGAGCAGTACTTC
TRBJ1-2,NA,TRBV14,NA,CASSQVGVGYTF,TGTGCCAGCAGCCAAGTAGGAGTTGGCTACACCTTC
TRBJ1-6,NA,TRBV5-1,NA,CASSLSVWRTNSPLHF,TGCGCCAGCAGCTTGAGCGTCTGGCGGACCAACTCACCCCTCCACTTT
TRBJ1-2,NA,TRBV6-1,NA,CASSEALTGLDGYTF,TGTGCCAGCAGTGAAGCGCTCACTGGGCTAGATGGCTACACCTTC
TRBJ1-2,NA,TRBV7-9,NA,CASSLKGYPNGYTF,TGTGCCAGCAGCCTAAAAGGGTACCCGAATGGCTACACCTTC
TRBJ2-2,NA,TRBV9,NA,CASSVQGYTGELFF,TGTGCCAGCAGCGTGCAGGGATATACCGGGGAGCTGTTTTTT
TRBJ1-5,NA,TRBV4-2,NA,CASSQDARGSNQPQHF,TGTGCCAGCAGCCAAGATGCTAGGGGAAGCAATCAGCCCCAGCATTTT
TRBJ1-5,NA,TRBV28,NA,CASFTGGSQPQHF,TGTGCCAGCTTCACCGGGGGCAGTCAGCCCCAGCATTTT
TRBJ1-2,TRBD1,TRBV5-6,few,CASSLRQGDGYTF,TGTGCCAGCAGCTTGCGACAGGGAGATGGCTACACCTTC
TRBJ1-2,NA,TRBV28,NA,CASSPGTQRGGYTF,TGTGCCAGCAGCCCCGGGACCCAGAGAGGTGGCTACACCTTC
TRBJ2-7,NA,TRBV28,once,CASIRGVPYEQYF,TGTGCCAGCATCCGAGGGGTTCCCTACGAGCAGTACTTC
TRBJ2-7,TRBD1,TRBV10-3,once,CAIAGTGSSYEQYF,TGTGCCATCGCCGGGACAGGGAGCTCCTACGAGCAGTACTTC
TRBJ1-6,TRBD1,TRBV30,few,CASNSDRTGGSPLHF,TGTGCCTCCAATTCGGATCGGACAGGGGGTTCACCCCTCCACTTT
TRBJ2-7,NA,TRBV7-2,NA,CASSLGHLYEQYF,TGTGCCAGCAGCCTCGGACACTTATACGAGCAGTACTTC
TRBJ1-6,NA,TRBV3-1/TRBV3-2,NA,CASSRLSSRGNSPLHF,TGTGCCAGCAGCCGCCTTTCCTCCAGGGGTAATTCACCCCTCCACTTT
TRBJ2-7,NA,TRBV7-3,NA,CASSLNRVTGEQYF,TGTGCCAGCAGCTTGAACAGGGTCACTGGCGAGCAGTACTTC
TRBJ2-1,TRBD2,TRBV25-1,few,CASSEYASGAYNEQFF,TGTGCCAGCAGTGAATACGCTAGCGGTGCCTACAATGAGCAGTTCTTC
TRBJ1-4,TRBD1,TRBV5-4,NA,CASSPTGFGDEKLFF,TGTGCCAGCAGCCCGACAGGGTTTGGGGATGAAAAACTGTTTTTT
TRBJ1-1,TRBD1,TRBV6-5,NA,CASRLNRGPNTEAFF,TGTGCCAGCAGACTCAACAGGGGGCCGAACACTGAAGCTTTCTTT
TRBJ1-6,TRBD1,TRBV30,NA,CAWSVRTGVSSYNSPLHF,TGTGCCTGGAGTGTCAGGACAGGGGTGAGCTCCTATAATTCACCCCTCCACTTT
TRBJ1-2,TRBD1,TRBV4-2,few,CASSRRTGGAGYGYTF,TGTGCCAGCAGCCGCAGGACAGGGGGCGCAGGATATGGCTACACCTTC
TRBJ2-7,TRBD2,TRBV7-2,NA,CASSTTSGAYEQYF,TGTGCCAGCAGCACGACTAGCGGGGCCTACGAGCAGTACTTC
TRBJ1-5,NA,TRBV4-1,NA,CASSDRSSNQPQHF,TGCGCCAGCAGCGACAGGTCTAGCAATCAGCCCCAGCATTTT
TRBJ2-2,TRBD1,TRBV28,NA,CASLTGALTGELFF,TGTGCCAGCCTGACAGGGGCCCTCACCGGGGAGCTGTTTTTT
TRBJ2-1,TRBD2,TRBV12-5,once,CASGLGLAIDEQFF,TGTGCTAGTGGTTTGGGACTAGCGATAGATGAGCAGTTCTTC
TRBJ1-5,TRBD1,TRBV27,NA,CASSERQGPLMRPQHF,TGTGCCAGCAGCGAACGACAGGGCCCATTGATGAGACCCCAGCATTTT
TRBJ1-3,NA,TRBV9,NA,CASSGGVNSGNTIYF,TGTGCCAGCAGCGGAGGGGTTAACTCTGGAAACACCATATATTTT
TRBJ1-5,NA,TRBV18,once,CASSPTGSGNSNQPQHF,TGTGCCAGCTCACCTACGGGATCGGGGAATAGCAATCAGCCCCAGCATTTT
TRBJ1-5,NA,TRBV6-2/TRBV6-3,NA,CASSLATGNVYQPQHF,TGTGCCAGCAGTTTAGCCACAGGGAATGTTTATCAGCCCCAGCATTTT
TRBJ1-1,NA,TRBV6-4,NA,CASSDHLGANTEAFF,TGTGCCAGCAGTGACCATCTGGGGGCGAACACTGAAGCTTTCTTT
TRBJ1-2,NA,TRBV29-1,NA,CSAGNGYTF,TGCAGCGCCGGTAACGGCTACACCTTC
TRBJ2-1,TRBD1,TRBV2,once,CASSDPETGALGEQFF,TGTGCCAGCAGTGACCCCGAGACAGGGGCTCTAGGTGAGCAGTTCTTC